This section outlines one TCR beta chain sequence together with its context. Its antigen is currently unknown. This record belongs to a study of PD-1 blockade in classical Hodgkin lymphoma. Regarding the study as a whole: Patients excluded were those beginning nivolumab under 1 year after ASCT.

V shed 1 base and J 2 bases; nucleotides not matched to a gene: 5. The CDR3 totals 15 residues. Looked up from germline, CDR1 is GTSNPN and CDR2 is SVGIG (reference sequence). The time point here: cycle 4 day 1 (C4D1), after less than seven weeks of nivolumab. Relapse after autologous stem cell transplantation occurred in every patient, and brentuximab vedotin exposure varied. Sequencing was performed with immunoSEQ multiplex PCR; in TCRdb, only in-frame clones are kept and a portion is missing. The sample holds tens of thousands of clones, nearly 90% seen once. V and J are TRBV30 and TRBJ2-7; TRBD2 agrees at 10 bases. The receptor was derived from a human donor with classical Hodgkin lymphoma. Sequences were derived from peripheral blood mononuclear cells (PBMCs), sampled before the fourth cycle of nivolumab. CDR3 DNA sequence: TGTGCCTGGAGTGACAGGAGCGGGGGGGCCTACGAGCAGTACTTC. Translation: CAWSDRSGGAYEQYF. The entire variable domain, with the rest obtained from reference TRBV30 and TRBJ2-7, is as follows: SQTIHQWPATLVQPVGSPLSLECTVEGTSNPNLYWYRQAAGRGLQLLFYSVGIGQISSEVPQNLSASRPQDRQFILSSKKLLLSDSGFYLCAWSDRSGGAYEQYFGPGTRLTVT.